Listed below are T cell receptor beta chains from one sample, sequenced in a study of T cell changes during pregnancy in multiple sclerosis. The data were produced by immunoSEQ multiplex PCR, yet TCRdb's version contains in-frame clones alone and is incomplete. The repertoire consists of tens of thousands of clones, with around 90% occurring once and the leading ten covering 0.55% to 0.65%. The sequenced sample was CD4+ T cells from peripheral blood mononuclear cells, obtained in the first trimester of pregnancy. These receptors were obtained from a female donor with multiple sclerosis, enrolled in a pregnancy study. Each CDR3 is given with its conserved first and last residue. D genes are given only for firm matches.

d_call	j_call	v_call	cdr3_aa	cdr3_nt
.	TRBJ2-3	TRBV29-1	CSGERGGLTDTQYF	TGCAGCGGGGAGAGAGGGGGTCTCACAGATACGCAGTATTTT
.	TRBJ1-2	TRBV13	CASTRLAPSYGYTF	TGTGCCAGCACCCGTCTCGCTCCCAGCTATGGCTACACCTTC
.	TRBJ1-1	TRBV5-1	CASSLNHLSNTEAFF	TGCGCCAGCAGCTTAAATCACTTATCGAACACTGAAGCTTTCTTT
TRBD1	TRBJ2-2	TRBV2	CASRAGGTGELFF	TGTGCCAGCAGGGCAGGGGGCACCGGGGAGCTGTTTTTT
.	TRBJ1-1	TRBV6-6	CASSYSGRHTEAFF	TGTGCCAGCAGTTACTCAGGGAGACACACTGAAGCTTTCTTT
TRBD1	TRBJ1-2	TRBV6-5	CASNAGTGYHGYTF	TGTGCCAGCAATGCCGGGACAGGGTATCATGGCTACACCTTC
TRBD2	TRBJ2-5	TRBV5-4	CASSFGTSGRETQYF	TGTGCCAGCAGCTTCGGGACTAGCGGCAGAGAGACCCAGTACTTC
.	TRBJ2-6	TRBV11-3	CASSPGLSGANVLTF	TGTGCCAGCAGCCCTGGACTGTCTGGGGCCAACGTCCTGACTTTC
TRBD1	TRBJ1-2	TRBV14	CASSQTGTGDLRGYTF	TGTGCCAGCAGCCAGACCGGGACAGGGGACCTTAGAGGCTACACCTTC
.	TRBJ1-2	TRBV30	CAWSRSYGYTF	TGTGCCTGGAGCCGGAGCTATGGCTACACCTTC
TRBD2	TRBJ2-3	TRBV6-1	CASSERGAGGPSNTQYF	TGTGCCAGCAGTGAACGCGGGGCGGGAGGGCCGTCGAATACGCAGTATTTT
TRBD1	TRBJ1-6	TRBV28	CASSNRGLVNSPLHF	TGTGCCAGCAGTAACAGGGGGCTCGTGAATTCACCCCTCCACTTT
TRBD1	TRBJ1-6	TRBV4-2	CASSQEGGQGMPLHF	TGTGCCAGCAGCCAAGAAGGAGGACAGGGGATGCCCCTCCACTTT
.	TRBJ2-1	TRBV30	CAWSVRRDNEQFF	TGTGCCTGGAGTGTTAGGAGAGACAATGAGCAGTTCTTC